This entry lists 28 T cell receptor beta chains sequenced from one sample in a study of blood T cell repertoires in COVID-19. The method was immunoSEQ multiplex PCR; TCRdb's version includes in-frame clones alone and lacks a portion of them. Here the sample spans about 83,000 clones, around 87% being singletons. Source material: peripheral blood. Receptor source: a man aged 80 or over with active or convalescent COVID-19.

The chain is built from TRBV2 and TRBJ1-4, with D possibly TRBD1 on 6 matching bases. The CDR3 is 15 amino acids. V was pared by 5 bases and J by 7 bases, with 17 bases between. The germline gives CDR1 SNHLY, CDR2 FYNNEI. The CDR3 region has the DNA TGTGCCAGCAGTAGACGAACAGGGTTGGGTGAAAAACTGTTTTTT. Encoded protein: CASSRRTGLGEKLFF.

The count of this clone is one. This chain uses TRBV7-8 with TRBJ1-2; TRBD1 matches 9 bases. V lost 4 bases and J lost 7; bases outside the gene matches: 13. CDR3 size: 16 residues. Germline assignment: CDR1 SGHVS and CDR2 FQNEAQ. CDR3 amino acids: CASSSPNLTGGGGYTF. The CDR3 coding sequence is TGTGCCAGCAGCTCTCCCAACCTTACAGGGGGCGGTGGCTACACCTTC. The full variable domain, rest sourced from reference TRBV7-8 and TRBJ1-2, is GAGVSQSPRYKVAKRGQDVALRCDPISGHVSLFWYQQALGQGPEFLTYFQNEAQLDKSGLPSDRFFAERPEGSVSTLKIQRTQQEDSAVYLCASSSPNLTGGGGYTFGSGTRLTVV.

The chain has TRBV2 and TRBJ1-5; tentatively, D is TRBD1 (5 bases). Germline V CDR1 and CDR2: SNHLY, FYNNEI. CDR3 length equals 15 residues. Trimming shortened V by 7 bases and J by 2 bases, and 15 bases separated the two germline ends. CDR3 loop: CASTLGGHGNQPQHF. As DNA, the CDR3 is TGTGCCAGCACATTGGGGGGTCATGGCAATCAGCCCCAGCATTTT.

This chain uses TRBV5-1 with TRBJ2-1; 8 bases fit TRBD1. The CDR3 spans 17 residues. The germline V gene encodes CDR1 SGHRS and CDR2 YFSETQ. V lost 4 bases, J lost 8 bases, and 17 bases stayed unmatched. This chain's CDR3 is CASSPTRQQGVWDEQFF. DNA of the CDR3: TGCGCCAGCAGCCCAACAAGACAACAGGGGGTTTGGGATGAGCAGTTCTTC.

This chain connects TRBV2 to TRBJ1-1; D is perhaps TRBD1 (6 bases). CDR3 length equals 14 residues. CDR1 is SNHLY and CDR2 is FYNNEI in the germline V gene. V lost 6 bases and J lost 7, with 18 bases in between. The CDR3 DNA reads TGTGCCAGCAGGACAGGACGGGCGCCTGTTGAAGCTTTCTTT. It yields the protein CASRTGRAPVEAFF.

CDR3 nucleotides: TGTGCCAGCAGGGGGCTAGGCTATGGCTACACCTTC. Translated, it gives CASRGLGYGYTF. V and J are TRBV28 and TRBJ1-2; possibly TRBD1 for D (5 bases). CDR3 length equals 12 residues. V lost 6 bases and J 4 bases, leaving 9 bases between the germline ends. Germline values: CDR1 MDHEN, CDR2 SYDVKM.

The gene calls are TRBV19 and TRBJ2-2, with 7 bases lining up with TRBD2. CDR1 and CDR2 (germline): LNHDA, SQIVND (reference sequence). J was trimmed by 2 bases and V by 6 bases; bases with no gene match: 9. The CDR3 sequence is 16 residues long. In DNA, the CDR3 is TGTGCCAGTAGAACCCAGGGACTACTCAACACCGGGGAGCTGTTTTTT. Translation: CASRTQGLLNTGELFF.

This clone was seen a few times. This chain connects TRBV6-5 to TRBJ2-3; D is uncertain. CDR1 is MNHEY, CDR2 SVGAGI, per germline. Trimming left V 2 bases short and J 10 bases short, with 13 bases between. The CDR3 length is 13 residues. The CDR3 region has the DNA TGTGCCAGCAGTTACCTAGACCGTGGGTCGCAGTATTTT. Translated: CASSYLDRGSQYF.

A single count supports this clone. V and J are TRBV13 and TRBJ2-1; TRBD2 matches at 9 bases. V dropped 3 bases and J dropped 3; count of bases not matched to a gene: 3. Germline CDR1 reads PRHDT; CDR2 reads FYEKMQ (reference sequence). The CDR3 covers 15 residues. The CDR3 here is CASSFNSGGYNEQFF. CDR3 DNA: TGTGCCAGCAGCTTCAATAGCGGGGGCTACAATGAGCAGTTCTTC.

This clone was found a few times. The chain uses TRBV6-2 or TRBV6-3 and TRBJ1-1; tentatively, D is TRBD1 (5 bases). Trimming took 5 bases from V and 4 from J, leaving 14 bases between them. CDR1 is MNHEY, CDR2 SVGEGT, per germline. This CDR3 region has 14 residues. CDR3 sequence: CASSAQGLTTEAFF. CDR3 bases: TGTGCCAGCAGTGCCCAGGGATTAACCACTGAAGCTTTCTTT.

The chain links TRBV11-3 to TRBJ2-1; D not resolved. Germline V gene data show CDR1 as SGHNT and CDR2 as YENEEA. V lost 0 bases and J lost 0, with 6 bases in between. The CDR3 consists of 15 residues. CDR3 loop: CASSLDESSYNEQFF. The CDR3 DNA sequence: TGTGCCAGCAGCTTAGATGAGAGCTCCTACAATGAGCAGTTCTTC.

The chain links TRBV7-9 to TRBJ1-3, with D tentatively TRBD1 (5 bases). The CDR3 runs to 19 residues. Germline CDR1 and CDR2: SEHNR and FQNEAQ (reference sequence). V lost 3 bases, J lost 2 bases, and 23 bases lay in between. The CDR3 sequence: CASSFVGQGNTGTGNTIYF. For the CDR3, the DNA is TGTGCCAGCAGCTTTGTTGGCCAGGGCAACACTGGAACTGGAAACACCATATATTTT.

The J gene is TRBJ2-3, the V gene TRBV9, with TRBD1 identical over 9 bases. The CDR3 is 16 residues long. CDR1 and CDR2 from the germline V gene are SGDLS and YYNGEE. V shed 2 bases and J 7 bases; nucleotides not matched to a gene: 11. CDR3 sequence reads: CASSVISGQGRNTQYF. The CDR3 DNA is TGTGCCAGCAGCGTCATCTCCGGACAGGGGCGAAATACGCAGTATTTT.

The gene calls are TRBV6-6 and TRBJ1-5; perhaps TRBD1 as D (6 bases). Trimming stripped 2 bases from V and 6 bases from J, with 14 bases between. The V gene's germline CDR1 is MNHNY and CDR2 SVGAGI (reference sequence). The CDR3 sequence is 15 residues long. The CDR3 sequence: CASSYLRGLGQPQHF. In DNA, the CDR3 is TGTGCCAGCAGTTACCTCAGGGGCCTGGGTCAGCCCCAGCATTTT.

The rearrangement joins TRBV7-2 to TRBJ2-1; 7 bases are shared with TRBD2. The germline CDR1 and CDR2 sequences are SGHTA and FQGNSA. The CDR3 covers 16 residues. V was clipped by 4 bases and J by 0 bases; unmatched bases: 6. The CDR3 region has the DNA TGTGCCAGCAGCTATGGCCTAGCGGTCTCCTACAATGAGCAGTTCTTC. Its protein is CASSYGLAVSYNEQFF.

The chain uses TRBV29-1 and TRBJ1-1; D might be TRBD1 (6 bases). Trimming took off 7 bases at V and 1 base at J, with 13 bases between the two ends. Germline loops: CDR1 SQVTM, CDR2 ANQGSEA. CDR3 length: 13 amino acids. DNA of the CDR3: TGCAGCGCCACCGGACAGACGAACACTGAAGCTTTCTTT. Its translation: CSATGQTNTEAFF.

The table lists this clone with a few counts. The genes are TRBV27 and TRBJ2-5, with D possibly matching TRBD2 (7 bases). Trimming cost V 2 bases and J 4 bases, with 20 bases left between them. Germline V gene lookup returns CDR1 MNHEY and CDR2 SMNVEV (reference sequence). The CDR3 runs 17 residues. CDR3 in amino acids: CASSLRGGLFTSETQYF. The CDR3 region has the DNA TGTGCCAGCAGTTTAAGGGGGGGCCTCTTCACATCAGAGACCCAGTACTTC.

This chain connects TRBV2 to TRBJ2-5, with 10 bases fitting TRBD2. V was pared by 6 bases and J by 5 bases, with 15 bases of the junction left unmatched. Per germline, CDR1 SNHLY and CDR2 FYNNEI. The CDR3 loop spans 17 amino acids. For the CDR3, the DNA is TGTGCCAGCAGCGACCGGAATTTAGCGGGAGGTGGGGAGACCCAGTACTTC. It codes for CASSDRNLAGGGETQYF.

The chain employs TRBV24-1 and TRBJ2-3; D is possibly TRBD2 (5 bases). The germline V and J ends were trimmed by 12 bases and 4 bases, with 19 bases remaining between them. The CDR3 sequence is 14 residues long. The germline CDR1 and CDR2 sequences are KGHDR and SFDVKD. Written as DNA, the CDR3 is TGTGCCGCCGGGGAATCGCTAGCCGCAGATACGCAGTATTTT. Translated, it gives CAAGESLAADTQYF.

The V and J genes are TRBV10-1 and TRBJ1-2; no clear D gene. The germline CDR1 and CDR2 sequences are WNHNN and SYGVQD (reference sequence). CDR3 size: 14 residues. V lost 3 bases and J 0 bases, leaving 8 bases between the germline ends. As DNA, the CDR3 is TGCGCCAGCAGTGACGCTGACACTAACTATGGCTACACCTTC. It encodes CASSDADTNYGYTF.

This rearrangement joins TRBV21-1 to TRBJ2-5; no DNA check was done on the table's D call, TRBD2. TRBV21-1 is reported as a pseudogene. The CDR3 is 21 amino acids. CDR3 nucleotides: TGTGCCAGCAGCCCCTCCCGGCCGCCTAGCGGGGGCAAAAGTAAACAAGAGACCCAGTACTTC. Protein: CASSPSRPPSGGKSKQETQYF.

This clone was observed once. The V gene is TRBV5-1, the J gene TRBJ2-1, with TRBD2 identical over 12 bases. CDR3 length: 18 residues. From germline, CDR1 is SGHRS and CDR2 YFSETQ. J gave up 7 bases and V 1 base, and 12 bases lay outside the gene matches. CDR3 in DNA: TGCGCCAGCAGCTTGCTCCATCTAGCGGGGGGGTTCTCGAATGAGCAGTTCTTC. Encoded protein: CASSLLHLAGGFSNEQFF.

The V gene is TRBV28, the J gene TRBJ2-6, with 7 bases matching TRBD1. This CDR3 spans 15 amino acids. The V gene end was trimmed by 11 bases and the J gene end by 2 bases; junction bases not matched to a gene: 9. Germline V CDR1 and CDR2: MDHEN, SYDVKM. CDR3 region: CASGQNTPGANVLTF. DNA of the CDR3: TGTGCCTCGGGACAGAATACACCTGGGGCCAACGTCCTGACTTTC.

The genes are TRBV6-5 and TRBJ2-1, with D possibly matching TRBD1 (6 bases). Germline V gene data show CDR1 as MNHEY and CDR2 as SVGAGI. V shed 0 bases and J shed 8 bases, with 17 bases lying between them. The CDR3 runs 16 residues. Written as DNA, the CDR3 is TGTGCCAGCAGTTACTCGGGGACACGCGCGCGGGATGAGCAGTTCTTC. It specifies CASSYSGTRARDEQFF.

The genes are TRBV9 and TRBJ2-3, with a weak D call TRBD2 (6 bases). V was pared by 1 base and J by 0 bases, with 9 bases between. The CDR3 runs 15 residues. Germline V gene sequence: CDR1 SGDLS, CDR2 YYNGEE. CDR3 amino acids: CASSVLAASTDTQYF. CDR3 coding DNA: TGTGCCAGCAGCGTATTAGCGGCGAGCACAGATACGCAGTATTTT. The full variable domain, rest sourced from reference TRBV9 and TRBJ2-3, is DSGVTQTPKHLITATGQRVTLRCSPRSGDLSVYWYQQSLDQGLQFLIQYYNGEERAKGNILERFSAQQFPDLHSELNLSSLELGDSALYFCASSVLAASTDTQYFGPGTRLTVL.

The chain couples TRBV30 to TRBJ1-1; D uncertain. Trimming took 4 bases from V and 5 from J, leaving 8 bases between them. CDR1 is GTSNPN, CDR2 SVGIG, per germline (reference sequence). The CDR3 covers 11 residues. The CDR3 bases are TGTGCCTGGACCCGGGTGACTGAAGCTTTCTTT. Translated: CAWTRVTEAFF. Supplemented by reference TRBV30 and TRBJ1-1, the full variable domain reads SQTIHQWPATLVQPVGSPLSLECTVEGTSNPNLYWYRQAAGRGLQLLFYSVGIGQISSEVPQNLSASRPQDRQFILSSKKLLLSDSGFYLCAWTRVTEAFFGQGTRLTVV.

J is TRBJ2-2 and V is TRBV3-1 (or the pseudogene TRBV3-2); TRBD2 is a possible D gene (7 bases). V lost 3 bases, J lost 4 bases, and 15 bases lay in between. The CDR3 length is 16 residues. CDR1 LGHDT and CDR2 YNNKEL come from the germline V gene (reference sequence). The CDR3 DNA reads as TGTGCCAGCAGCCATGGACGGGGGGCCGGCACCGGGGAGCTGTTTTTT. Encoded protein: CASSHGRGAGTGELFF.

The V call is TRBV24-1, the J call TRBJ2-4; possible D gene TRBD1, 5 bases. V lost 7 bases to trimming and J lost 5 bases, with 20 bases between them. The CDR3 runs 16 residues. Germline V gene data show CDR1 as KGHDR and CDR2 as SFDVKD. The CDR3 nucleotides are TGTGCCACCAGCCCCTCGTGGAGTCAAGGGGAAAACATTCAGTACTTC. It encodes CATSPSWSQGENIQYF.